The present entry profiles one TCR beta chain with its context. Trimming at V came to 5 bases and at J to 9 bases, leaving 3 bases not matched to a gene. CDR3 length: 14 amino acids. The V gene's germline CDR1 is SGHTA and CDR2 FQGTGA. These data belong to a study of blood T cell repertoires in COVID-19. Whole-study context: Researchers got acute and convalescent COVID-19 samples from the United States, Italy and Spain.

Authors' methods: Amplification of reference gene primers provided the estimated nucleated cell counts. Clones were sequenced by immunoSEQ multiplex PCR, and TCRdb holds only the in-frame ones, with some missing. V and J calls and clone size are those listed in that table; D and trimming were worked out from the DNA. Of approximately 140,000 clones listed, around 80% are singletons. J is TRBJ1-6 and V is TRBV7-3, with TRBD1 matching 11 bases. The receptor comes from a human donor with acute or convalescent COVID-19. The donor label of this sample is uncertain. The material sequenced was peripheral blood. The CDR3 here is CASSPGTGGSPLHF. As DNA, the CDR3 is TGTGCCAGCAGCCCAGGGACAGGGGGTTCACCCCTCCACTTT.